This is a list of T cell receptor beta chains from one sample in a study of T cell changes during pregnancy in multiple sclerosis. Some clones are missing from TCRdb's copy, which holds only in-frame ones; the method was immunoSEQ multiplex PCR. The sample lists roughly 27,000 clones, around nine tenths seen once, with under 8.5% in the top ten. Specimen: CD8+ T cells from peripheral blood mononuclear cells, collected in the second trimester of pregnancy. Every receptor here comes from a female donor with multiple sclerosis, enrolled in a pregnancy study. Each CDR3 is given without its conserved first and last residue. The order of the fields is V gene, CDR3 protein.

V gene: TRBV5-1; CDR3 protein: ASSLAAGALGTEAF
V gene: TRBV6-4; CDR3 protein: ASSTSGGRDEQF
V gene: TRBV6-1; CDR3 protein: ASTSSPGGSYEQY
V gene: TRBV2; CDR3 protein: ASSDLGLINQPQH
V gene: TRBV29-1; CDR3 protein: SVARARGGPETQY
V gene: TRBV2; CDR3 protein: ASSEVVAGGTATNEKLF
V gene: TRBV19; CDR3 protein: ASTMRGNYGYT
V gene: TRBV11-1; CDR3 protein: ASSFGGYNEQF
V gene: TRBV4-1; CDR3 protein: ASSLPDRGVTGELF
V gene: TRBV27; CDR3 protein: ASSIAGGYNEQF
V gene: TRBV28; CDR3 protein: ASATGLSYEQY
V gene: TRBV27; CDR3 protein: ASSLGASTDTQY
V gene: TRBV15; CDR3 protein: ATSRGTGDIRPQH
V gene: TRBV7-9; CDR3 protein: ASSWEAPVTEAF
V gene: TRBV7-2; CDR3 protein: ASSLDFARGHYGYT
V gene: TRBV29-1; CDR3 protein: SAVAGGPEQY
V gene: TRBV27; CDR3 protein: ATQRHGELF
V gene: TRBV5-1; CDR3 protein: ASSYDRAPYEQY
V gene: TRBV5-1; CDR3 protein: ASSSPQGRAGELF
V gene: TRBV16; CDR3 protein: ASSQTSGTGREKLF
V gene: TRBV6-4; CDR3 protein: ASSDGDRAYNEQF
V gene: TRBV19; CDR3 protein: ASSIASGGTDTQY
V gene: TRBV13; CDR3 protein: ASSLGLNNRYEQY
V gene: TRBV9; CDR3 protein: ASSVGSSGNEQF
V gene: TRBV11-2; CDR3 protein: ASSLGVDTEAF
V gene: TRBV29-1; CDR3 protein: SVEEVRTHEQF
V gene: TRBV5-5; CDR3 protein: ASSLAPLNQPQH
V gene: TRBV18; CDR3 protein: ASSPDGGSGNTIY
V gene: TRBV27; CDR3 protein: ASRLGEGPETQY
V gene: TRBV12-2; CDR3 protein: ASRLHRRQYNEQF
V gene: TRBV7-8; CDR3 protein: ASSLRGNTEAF
V gene: TRBV27; CDR3 protein: ASSLSAGTGEFEQY
V gene: TRBV9; CDR3 protein: ASSLRQGNTEAF
V gene: TRBV2; CDR3 protein: ASSLGRAGNTEAF
V gene: TRBV6-5; CDR3 protein: ASSYQGTTNSPLH
V gene: TRBV29-1; CDR3 protein: SVPGQGAVGYT
V gene: TRBV30; CDR3 protein: AWSVMGASGHQETQY
V gene: TRBV5-5; CDR3 protein: ASRTSRTGSRGYT
V gene: TRBV5-6; CDR3 protein: ASSPGQGFGEQF
V gene: TRBV11-2; CDR3 protein: ASSLDRGGYGYT
V gene: TRBV28; CDR3 protein: ASSLPQNNEQF
V gene: TRBV18; CDR3 protein: ASSREQGLNTEAF
V gene: TRBV2; CDR3 protein: ASSVGLTIETQY
V gene: TRBV6-5; CDR3 protein: ASSYSSLNYGYT
V gene: TRBV2; CDR3 protein: ATRTGDPEQY
V gene: TRBV5-1; CDR3 protein: ASSQTGGQVEKLF
V gene: TRBV15; CDR3 protein: ATSTGSTSADTIY
V gene: TRBV6-6; CDR3 protein: ASSLTSGGYNEQF
V gene: TRBV6-6; CDR3 protein: ASVWDRGDEQY
V gene: TRBV2; CDR3 protein: ASSAWGQGPSGELF
V gene: TRBV6-5; CDR3 protein: ASSSNRDTNYGYT